This T cell receptor (beta chain) comes out of a study of vaccination and CD4 T cells after COVID-19 (dated by TCRdb to between 2021 and 2023). Context from the whole study: The convalescent cohort comprised six males and four females, including two Hispanic individuals, seven Caucasians, two Asians and one multiracial person. Participants received two doses of either the Pfizer-BioNTech BNT162b2 vaccine (n=8) or the Moderna mRNA-1273 vaccine (n=2). Post-COVID blood samples were collected from convalescent patients a median of approximately 100 days after diagnosis, with a range of about 30 to 161 days. Post-vaccine blood samples were collected a median of about 11 weeks after the second vaccine dose, ranging from roughly 12 to 241 days. The cultures were stimulated with overlapping spike peptide pools from SARS-CoV-2 and from the common cold coronaviruses HCoV-NL63, HCoV-OC43 and HCoV-229E. Control cultures received a CEFX viral epitope pool as the positive control, an HIV-1 Nef peptide pool as the negative control, or no peptide. The spike-specific CD4+ TCR repertoire was compared before and after mRNA vaccination in under 11 COVID-19 convalescent patients and a handful of infection-naive healthy vaccine recipients. At the TCR clonotype level, an earlier paper using these donors assessed memory CD4+ T cell crossreactivity between SARS-CoV-2 and common cold coronavirus spike proteins.

From its cysteine to its phenylalanine, the CDR3 spans 14 amino acids. Kept here is only the CDR3 DNA, which spans 42 bases and is read in frame from base 1. The junction shows trimming of 4 bases on V and 7 bases on J, plus 17 bases between the germline ends. Per the germline V gene (reference sequence), GTSNPN is the CDR1 and SVGIG is the CDR2. Concerning this clonotype: Its antigen specificity is not known. Per-base qualities were not stored, and no clone one base away is much larger.

The library was made by PCR. At the Johns Hopkins FTIC core, DNA from the cultured CD4+ T cells underwent TCR sequencing with the Oncomine TCR Beta short-read assay. The QIAamp micro DNA kit was used to extract genomic DNA from the cultured CD4+ T cells. Oncomine TCR Beta libraries made from cultured CD4+ T cells were pooled using unique dual indexes and sequenced on an Illumina iSeq 100. For the original study's pipeline: Non-productive sequences were removed, and CDR3s not starting with C, not ending with F or W, or shorter than 7 amino acids were discarded. The MANAFEST web application was used to identify antigen-specific clonotypes by comparing peptide-stimulated wells against reference wells and other culture wells. Positive clones required FDR below 0.05, an odds ratio above 5, and productive frequency above 0.1% in at least two of three replicate wells. Cross-reactive clonotypes were defined as significantly expanded in both SARS-CoV-2 spike wells and at least one common cold coronavirus spike condition. Similarity between CDR3 sequences was evaluated in R version 3.6.1 using Levenshtein distances (stringdist) and unrooted phylogenetic trees (ape). The public reads were reprocessed in TCRdb via fastp at Q25 and MiXCR, keeping in-frame beta chains. Rows are unified per CDR3 protein, each entry keeping the most common DNA and genes. The authors' filters were not applied to this entry. The sample includes about 7,000 distinct CDR3 sequences, with approximately 31% observed a single time. Together, the top ten hold 29% of the sample.

Paper-wide results and their limitations: Nearly all vaccine-specific clones in convalescent patients (304 of 307) were mono-reactive for SARS-CoV-2 spike rather than cross-reactive with common cold coronaviruses. The median number of SARS-CoV-2-reactive clonotypes rose from 20 to 25 after infection to 35 to 45 after vaccination, but the change was not significant. Among convalescent patients, a median around 86% of the SARS-CoV-2-reactive clones seen after vaccination appeared only after vaccination, which suggests priming specific to the vaccine. Only a relatively small number of convalescent patients were included in the study, and early timepoints following natural infection were not analyzed.

The sample's treatment or condition label, decoded: approximately nine-day PBMC culture with coronavirus spike peptide pools or control peptides (ViraFEST assay). CD4+ T cells from unexposed donors were collected before the COVID-19 pandemic (2011-2018). The study used the ViraFEST assay, which expanded antigen-specific T cells with peptide pools and then identified expanded clonotypes by TCR sequencing. PBMCs were cultured at around 2 million per well in IMDM supplemented with approximately 5.3% human AB serum and around 10 IU/ml IL-2, with approximately 9.5 ug/ml peptide pools added. Half of the culture medium was replaced with fresh IL-2-containing medium on days 3 and 7. CD4+ T cells were isolated after about 10 days of culture through negative selection using the EasySep CD4+ T cell isolation kit. As cell numbers permitted, CD4+ T cells from unexposed donors were tested for reactivity to SARS-CoV-2 S and N and to four common cold coronavirus spike pools. Ficoll-Paque Plus gradient centrifugation was used to isolate PBMCs from whole blood, and the isolated PBMCs were then either used fresh or cryopreserved at -140C. In general, triplicate wells were set up for every culture condition. The leukapheresis product used for the unexposed donors was purchased from a commercial source.

The TCR sequence derives from a human donor in good health. The sequencing input was CD4+ T cells from blood, cultured in vitro. The V gene is TRBV30 and the J gene is TRBJ2-1; possibly the D gene is TRBD2, per 6 matching bases. This receptor carries the CDR3 CAWTTGTGANEQFF. The bases are TGTGCCTGGACGACCGGGACTGGGGCGAATGAGCAGTTCTTC.